This T cell receptor (beta chain) originates from a study of T cells after yellow fever vaccination. MiXCR, applied by TCRdb to the 5' RACE reads, yields one record per CDR3 protein. The sample shows roughly 150,000 distinct CDR3 sequences, 7.7% of them seen only once. Trimming cost V 0 bases and J 6 bases, with 8 bases left between them. CDR3 length equals 14 residues. Germline V gene sequence: CDR1 KGHDR, CDR2 SFDVKD. This clonotype was found many times. This specimen consisted of CD4+ T cells sorted from PBMCs, obtained 5 days after the yellow fever booster vaccination. This chain links TRBV24-1 with TRBJ2-1; D is perhaps TRBD2 (5 bases). The receptor was derived from a man aged 25-40 years who received the YFV17D yellow fever vaccine. CDR3 nucleotide sequence: TGTGCCACCAGTGATTTGCGTGGGAGCAATGAGCAGTTCTTC. Translation: CATSDLRGSNEQFF.